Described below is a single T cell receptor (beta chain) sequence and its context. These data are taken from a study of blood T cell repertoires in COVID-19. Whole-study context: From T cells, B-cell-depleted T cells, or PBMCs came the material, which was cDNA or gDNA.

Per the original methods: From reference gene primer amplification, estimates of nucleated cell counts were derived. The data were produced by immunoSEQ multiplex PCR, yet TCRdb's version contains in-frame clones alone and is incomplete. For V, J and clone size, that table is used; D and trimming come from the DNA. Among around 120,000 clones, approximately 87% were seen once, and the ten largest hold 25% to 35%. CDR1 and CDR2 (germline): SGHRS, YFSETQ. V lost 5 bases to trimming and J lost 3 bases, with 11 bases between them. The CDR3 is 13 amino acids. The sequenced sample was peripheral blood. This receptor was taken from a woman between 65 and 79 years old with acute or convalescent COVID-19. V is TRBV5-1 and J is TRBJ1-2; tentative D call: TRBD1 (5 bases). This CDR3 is CASSETGDYGYTF. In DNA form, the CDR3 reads TGCGCCAGCAGTGAAACAGGAGACTATGGCTACACCTTC.